These 26 T cell receptor beta chains share one sample of origin, sequenced in a study of cytomegalovirus exposure and HLA in healthy donors. The primer mix had 60 Vbeta and 13 Jbeta primers. TCRdb keeps only in-frame clones here, not all; method: immunoSEQ multiplex PCR. The sample holds about 58,000 clones. Sequencing was carried out using PBMCs. All receptors come from a woman aged 18 to 35 in good health and CMV-seronegative.

The chain carries TRBV2 and TRBJ2-3; 7 positions agree with TRBD2. The CDR3 sequence is 13 residues long. Germline values: CDR1 SNHLY, CDR2 FYNNEI. J was trimmed by 5 bases and V by 6 bases; bases with no gene match: 5. CDR3 amino acids: CASRPTGGDTQYF. The CDR3 DNA is TGTGCCAGCAGACCCACGGGGGGAGATACGCAGTATTTT.

The CDR3 DNA follows: TGTGCCAGCAGCCGACTTCAGAGCGGGAGTTCGGGCGAGCAGTACTTC. Its translation: CASSRLQSGSSGEQYF. The V gene is TRBV6-6, the J gene TRBJ2-7, with TRBD2 matching over 8 bases. This CDR3 comprises 16 residues. CDR1 and CDR2 from the germline V gene are MNHNY and SVGAGI (reference sequence). V gave up 6 bases and J gave up 6 bases; unmatched junction bases: 16.

The V call is TRBV25-1, the J call TRBJ1-4; TRBD1 agrees at 7 bases. The CDR3 consists of 15 residues. The junction had 12 bases not matched to a gene; V was cut back by 6 bases and J by 8 bases. CDR1 MGHDK and CDR2 SYGVNS come from the germline V gene. The CDR3 region has the DNA TGTGCCAGCAGGGAACAGGGGTTGGACTCGGAAAAACTGTTTTTT. It codes for CASREQGLDSEKLFF.

V gene TRBV5-4 combines with J gene TRBJ1-2; D remains unclear. Germline loops: CDR1 SGHNT, CDR2 YYREEE (reference sequence). This CDR3 is 12 amino acids long. V lost 0 bases to trimming and J lost 8 bases, with 8 bases between them. The CDR3 DNA sequence: TGTGCCAGCAGCTTGGGGGAGGGAGGCTACACCTTC. As protein: CASSLGEGGYTF. Together with reference TRBV5-4 and TRBJ1-2, the CDR3 gives the full variable domain: ETGVTQSPTHLIKTRGQQVTLRCSSQSGHNTVSWYQQALGQGPQFIFQYYREEENGRGNFPPRFSGLQFPNYSSELNVNALELDDSALYLCASSLGEGGYTFGSGTRLTVV.

The CDR3 spells CASRYPGTAKGTEAFF. The CDR3 nucleotides read TGTGCCAGCAGGTATCCCGGGACAGCCAAGGGGACTGAAGCTTTCTTT. The chain combines TRBV7-9 with TRBJ1-1; 7 bases are shared with TRBD1. There are 16 residues in the CDR3. V lost 6 bases, J lost 5 bases, and 15 bases stayed unmatched. Germline V lookup: CDR1 SEHNR, CDR2 FQNEAQ (reference sequence).

The chain has TRBV5-6 and TRBJ1-1; D perhaps matches TRBD1 (6 bases). V was clipped by 3 bases and J by 6 bases, with 12 bases between them. Germline V gene sequence: CDR1 SGHDT, CDR2 YYEEEE. The length of the CDR3 is 13 residues. CDR3 loop: CASSSVAGAEAFF. Written as DNA, the CDR3 is TGTGCCAGCAGCTCTGTCGCAGGGGCTGAAGCTTTCTTT.

V and J are TRBV25-1 and TRBJ1-1; D may be TRBD1 (6 bases). The CDR3 has 15 residues. Trimming removed 4 bases from V and 0 bases from J, with 12 bases in between. From germline, CDR1 is MGHDK and CDR2 SYGVNS. As DNA, the CDR3 is TGTGCCAGCAGTGTCCTATCAGGGGTGAACACTGAAGCTTTCTTT. It yields the protein CASSVLSGVNTEAFF. The entire variable domain, with the rest obtained from reference TRBV25-1 and TRBJ1-1, is as follows: EADIYQTPRYLVIGTGKKITLECSQTMGHDKMYWYQQDPGMELHLIHYSYGVNSTEKGDLSSESTVSRIRTEHFPLTLESARPSHTSQYLCASSVLSGVNTEAFFGQGTRLTVV.

The chain uses TRBV19 and TRBJ2-2; 8 bases are a match to TRBD2. The ends lost 2 bases at V and 6 bases at J; junction bases unmatched: 8. Germline V lookup: CDR1 LNHDA, CDR2 SQIVND (reference sequence). The CDR3 has 16 residues. The CDR3 here is CASSIFRGGSAGELFF. The CDR3 coding sequence is TGTGCCAGTAGTATATTCCGGGGGGGGAGTGCCGGGGAGCTGTTTTTT.

This rearrangement joins TRBV5-1 to TRBJ2-7; 13 bases align to TRBD2. Germline lookup yields CDR1 SGHRS and CDR2 YFSETQ. This CDR3 has 15 amino acids. The junction had 0 bases not matched to a gene; V was cut back by 3 bases and J by 0 bases. CDR3 sequence: CASSWTSGGSYEQYF. CDR3 coding DNA: TGCGCCAGCAGCTGGACTAGCGGGGGCTCCTACGAGCAGTACTTC.

The CDR3 nucleotides are TGTGCCATCCAGAGGACTAGCGGGAGCTACGAGCAGTACTTC. It codes for CAIQRTSGSYEQYF. V and J are TRBV28 and TRBJ2-7; 13 nucleotides agree with TRBD2. The length of the CDR3 is 14 residues. V was clipped by 10 bases and J by 3 bases; unmatched bases: 6. Germline CDR1 MDHEN, CDR2 SYDVKM.

CDR3 residues: CASSMDRGVAEAFF. Written as DNA, the CDR3 is TGTGCCAGTAGTATGGACAGGGGAGTCGCTGAAGCTTTCTTT. The chain links TRBV19 to TRBJ1-1; 9 nucleotides align to TRBD1. The CDR3 contains 14 residues. The germline CDR1 and CDR2 sequences are LNHDA and SQIVND (reference sequence). Trimming removed 3 bases from V and 6 bases from J; junction bases left unmatched: 5.

The gene calls are TRBV5-6 and TRBJ1-2; 9 nucleotides match TRBD1. CDR3 size: 16 residues. Unmatched junction bases numbered 14, after V lost 3 bases and J lost 8 bases. Germline-derived CDR1 and CDR2 are SGHDT and YYEEEE. The CDR3 DNA reads as TGTGCCAGCAGCTGGTCGGGACAGGGTCGAGCAGGCGGCTACACCTTC. Translating it yields CASSWSGQGRAGGYTF.

The chain combines TRBV7-9 with TRBJ2-3, with D hard to call. V lost 2 bases to trimming and J lost 2 bases, with 8 bases between them. CDR3 length: 14 amino acids. The germline V gene encodes CDR1 SEHNR and CDR2 FQNEAQ (reference sequence). The CDR3 sequence is CASSLNSLTDTQYF. Written as DNA, the CDR3 is TGTGCCAGCAGCTTAAACTCCCTCACAGATACGCAGTATTTT.

J is TRBJ2-5 and V is TRBV2; D is unclear. The CDR3 has 14 residues. With 6 bases removed from V and 6 bases from J, the gap between germline ends came to 17 bases. Germline CDR1 is SNHLY and CDR2 is FYNNEI. The CDR3 nucleotides are TGTGCCAGCAGGAGCTCAGGTGTGGTAAAGACCCAGTACTTC. Translating gives CASRSSGVVKTQYF.

The chain uses TRBV9 and TRBJ2-7, with 9 bases lining up with TRBD2. The germline CDR1 and CDR2 sequences are SGDLS and YYNGEE. The CDR3 loop spans 16 amino acids. V gave up 3 bases and J gave up 2 bases; unmatched junction bases: 9. CDR3 loop: CASSAYRLADPYEQYF. As DNA, the CDR3 is TGTGCCAGCAGCGCGTACCGACTAGCGGACCCCTACGAGCAGTACTTC.

V gene TRBV14 combines with J gene TRBJ2-2; 13 nucleotides match TRBD2. The germline CDR1 and CDR2 sequences are SGHDN and FVKESK. V lost 10 bases to trimming and J lost 4 bases; unmatched junction nucleotides: 15. This CDR3 is 18 amino acids long. The CDR3 bases are TGTGCCACCTCGCCACTAGCGGGGGGGAATTATGGCACCGGGGAGCTGTTTTTT. It codes for CATSPLAGGNYGTGELFF.

V gene TRBV7-9 combines with J gene TRBJ2-7, with TRBD1 identical over 10 bases. V was clipped by 5 bases and J by 1 base; unmatched bases: 5. The CDR3 length is 15 residues. The germline V gene encodes CDR1 SEHNR and CDR2 FQNEAQ (reference sequence). DNA for the CDR3: TGTGCCAGCAGCATTGGGACAGGGGATTCCTACGAGCAGTACTTC. This encodes CASSIGTGDSYEQYF. Drawing the rest from reference TRBV7-9 and TRBJ2-7, the complete variable domain is DTGVSQNPRHKITKRGQNVTFRCDPISEHNRLYWYRQTLGQGPEFLTYFQNEAQLEKSRLLSDRFSAERPKGSFSTLEIQRTEQGDSAMYLCASSIGTGDSYEQYFGPGTRLTVT.

V is TRBV7-2 and J is TRBJ2-5, with D unclear. Germline V gene data show CDR1 as SGHTA and CDR2 as FQGNSA. The CDR3 covers 12 residues. V lost 1 base and J 5 bases, leaving 5 bases between the germline ends. The CDR3 DNA sequence: TGTGCCAGCAGCTTAGTTGCGGAGACCCAGTACTTC. Translating it yields CASSLVAETQYF. Together with reference TRBV7-2 and TRBJ2-5, the CDR3 gives the full variable domain: GAGVSQSPSNKVTEKGKDVELRCDPISGHTALYWYRQSLGQGLEFLIYFQGNSAPDKSGLPSDRFSAERTGGSVSTLTIQRTQQEDSAVYLCASSLVAETQYFGPGTRLLVL.

This sequence joins TRBV5-4 and TRBJ1-1, with TRBD1 identical over 8 bases. J lost 3 bases, V lost 4 bases, and 8 bases had no gene match. Germline CDR1 reads SGHNT; CDR2 reads YYREEE (reference sequence). The CDR3 is 15 amino acids. The CDR3 DNA sequence: TGTGCCAGCAGCAATCCGACAGGGGCGCACACTGAAGCTTTCTTT. As protein: CASSNPTGAHTEAFF.

This chain links TRBV10-2 with TRBJ1-5, with D perhaps TRBD1 (5 bases). Trimming took off 6 bases at V and 6 bases at J, with 9 bases between the two ends. The germline gives CDR1 WSHSY, CDR2 SAAADI. The CDR3 has 12 amino acids. CDR3 coding DNA: TGCGCCAGCAGCCCAGGGCCTCAGCCCCAGCATTTT. Amino acid sequence: CASSPGPQPQHF.

The CDR3 sequence: CASSYRNTIYF. In DNA form, the CDR3 reads TGTGCCAGCAGTTACCGGAACACCATATATTTT. The rearrangement uses TRBV6-5 and TRBJ1-3, with unresolved D. The CDR3 spans 11 residues. Trimming took 2 bases from V and 7 from J, leaving 3 bases between them. Germline V gene data show CDR1 as MNHEY and CDR2 as SVGAGI.

J is TRBJ1-2 and V is TRBV11-2; 7 nucleotides match TRBD1. Germline CDR1 is SGHAT and CDR2 is FQNNGV. The CDR3 is made up of 16 amino acids. V lost 4 bases to trimming and J lost 7 bases; unmatched junction nucleotides: 15. This chain's CDR3 is CASSSITGEPGGGYTF. For the CDR3, the DNA is TGTGCCAGCAGCTCCATTACAGGGGAGCCGGGCGGTGGCTACACCTTC.

The chain links TRBV5-1 to TRBJ2-5; 11 positions agree with TRBD2. There are 14 residues in the CDR3. Trimming took 7 bases from V and 2 from J; bases not matched to a gene: 4. Per germline, CDR1 SGHRS and CDR2 YFSETQ. The CDR3 loop is CASAPSGGQETQYF. The DNA for the CDR3 is TGCGCCAGCGCCCCTAGCGGGGGGCAAGAGACCCAGTACTTC.

The V and J genes are TRBV29-1 and TRBJ1-2, with 11 bases aligning to TRBD1. Trimming removed 7 bases from V and 8 bases from J; junction bases left unmatched: 6. CDR1 is SQVTM and CDR2 is ANQGSEA in the germline V gene. The CDR3 covers 12 residues. DNA of the CDR3: TGCAGCGCCAGGACAGGGGGCGAAGGCTACACCTTC. Its translation is CSARTGGEGYTF. Complete variable domain (other parts from reference TRBV29-1 and TRBJ1-2): SAVISQKPSRDICQRGTSLTIQCQVDSQVTMMFWYRQQPGQSLTLIATANQGSEATYESGFVIDKFPISRPNLTFSTLTVSNMSPEDSSIYLCSARTGGEGYTFGSGTRLTVV.

The J gene is TRBJ1-1, the V gene TRBV10-3; D is undetermined. Between the trimmed V and J ends, which lost 0 bases and 6 bases, there was a span of 14 bases. This CDR3 has 15 residues. Per the germline V gene, CDR1 is ENHRY and CDR2 is SYGVKD. CDR3 DNA sequence: TGTGCCATCAGTGAGTCTTTCCTTCGGAGCGCTGAAGCTTTCTTT. Its translation is CAISESFLRSAEAFF.

The V and J genes are TRBV5-1 and TRBJ1-1; 9 bases map to TRBD1. CDR3 size: 14 residues. The V gene end was trimmed by 3 bases and the J gene end by 5 bases; junction bases not matched to a gene: 5. The germline gives CDR1 SGHRS, CDR2 YFSETQ. CDR3 bases: TGCGCCAGCAGCTGGGGACAGGGAGAGACTGAAGCTTTCTTT. This gives the protein CASSWGQGETEAFF.